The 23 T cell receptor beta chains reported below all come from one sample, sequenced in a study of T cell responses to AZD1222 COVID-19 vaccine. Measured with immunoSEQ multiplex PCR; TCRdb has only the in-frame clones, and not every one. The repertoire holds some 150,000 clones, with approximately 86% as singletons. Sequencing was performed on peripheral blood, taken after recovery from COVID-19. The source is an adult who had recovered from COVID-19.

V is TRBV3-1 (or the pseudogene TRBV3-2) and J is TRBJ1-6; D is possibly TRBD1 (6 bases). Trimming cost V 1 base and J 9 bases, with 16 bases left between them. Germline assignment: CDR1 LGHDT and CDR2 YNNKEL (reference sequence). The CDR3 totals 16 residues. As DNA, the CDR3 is TGTGCCAGCAGCCAAGGTCCTGGGGGGGGCGGTTCACCCCTCCACTTT. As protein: CASSQGPGGGGSPLHF.

In nucleotides, the CDR3 is TGTGCCAGCAGCCCGCTGGGACCACAGGGGGGGACTGAAGCTTTCTTT. Residues: CASSPLGPQGGTEAFF. V usage is TRBV5-6 and J usage is TRBJ1-1, with TRBD1 matching over 8 bases. After removal of 4 bases from V and 5 bases from J, the junction contained 13 bases not matched to a gene. The CDR3 has 16 residues. The germline CDR1 and CDR2 sequences are SGHDT and YYEEEE.

CDR3 in amino acids: CASSLEQGSPVGNTIYF. CDR3 in DNA: TGTGCCAGCAGCTTAGAGCAGGGGAGTCCTGTCGGAAACACCATATATTTT. The chain links TRBV7-6 to TRBJ1-3; TRBD1 might be the D (6 bases). This CDR3 has 17 residues. Germline V lookup: CDR1 SGHVS, CDR2 FNYEAQ. V lost 1 base and J lost 4, with 17 bases in between.

CDR3 protein: CASSFGTANTQYF. The CDR3 nucleotides read TGTGCCAGCAGTTTTGGGACTGCAAATACGCAGTATTTT. The V call is TRBV27, the J call TRBJ2-3, with D perhaps matching TRBD2 (6 bases). The CDR3 spans 13 residues. In germline, CDR1 is MNHEY, CDR2 SMNVEV (reference sequence). The V end lost 3 bases, the J end lost 7 bases, and 11 bases lay between the germline ends.

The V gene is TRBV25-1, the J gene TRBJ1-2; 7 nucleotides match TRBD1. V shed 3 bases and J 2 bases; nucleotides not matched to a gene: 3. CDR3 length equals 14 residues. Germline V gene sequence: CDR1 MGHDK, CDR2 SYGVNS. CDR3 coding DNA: TGTGCCAGCAGTGAGTGGGGACAGAACTATGGCTACACCTTC. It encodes CASSEWGQNYGYTF.

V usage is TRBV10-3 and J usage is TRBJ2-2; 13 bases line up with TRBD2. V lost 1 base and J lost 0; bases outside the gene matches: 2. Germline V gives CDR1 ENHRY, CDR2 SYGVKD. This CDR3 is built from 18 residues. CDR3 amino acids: CAISELGTSGANTGELFF. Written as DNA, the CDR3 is TGTGCCATCAGTGAGTTAGGGACTAGCGGGGCGAACACCGGGGAGCTGTTTTTT.

DNA of the CDR3: TGCGCCAGCAGCCCCGCTCAGGGCATGAACACTGAAGCTTTCTTT. This codes for CASSPAQGMNTEAFF. V is TRBV4-3 and J is TRBJ1-1; D is possibly TRBD1 (5 bases). CDR3 length: 15 amino acids. Germline assignment: CDR1 LGHNA and CDR2 YSLEER. V was pared by 4 bases and J by 0 bases, with 12 bases between.

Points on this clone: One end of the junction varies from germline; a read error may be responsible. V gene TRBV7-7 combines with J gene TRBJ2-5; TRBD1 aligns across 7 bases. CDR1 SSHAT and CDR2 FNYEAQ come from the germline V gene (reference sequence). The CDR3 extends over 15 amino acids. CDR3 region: CASSLRQGTWETQYF. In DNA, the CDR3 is TGTGCTAGCAGCTTACGACAGGGCACGTGGGAGACCCAGTACTTC.

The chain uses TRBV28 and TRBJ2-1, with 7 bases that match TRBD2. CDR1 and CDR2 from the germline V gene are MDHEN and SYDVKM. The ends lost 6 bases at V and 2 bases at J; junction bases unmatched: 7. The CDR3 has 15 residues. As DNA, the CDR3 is TGTGCCAGCAGGTCTCCGGGAGGAACCTACAATGAGCAGTTCTTC. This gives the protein CASRSPGGTYNEQFF.

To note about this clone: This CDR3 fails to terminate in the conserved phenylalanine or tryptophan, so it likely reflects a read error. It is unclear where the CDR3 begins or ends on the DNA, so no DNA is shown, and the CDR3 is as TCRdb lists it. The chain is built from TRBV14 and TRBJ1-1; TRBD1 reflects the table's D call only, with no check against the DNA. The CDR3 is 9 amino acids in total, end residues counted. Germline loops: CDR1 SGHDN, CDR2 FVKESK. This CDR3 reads CASSPQPTI.

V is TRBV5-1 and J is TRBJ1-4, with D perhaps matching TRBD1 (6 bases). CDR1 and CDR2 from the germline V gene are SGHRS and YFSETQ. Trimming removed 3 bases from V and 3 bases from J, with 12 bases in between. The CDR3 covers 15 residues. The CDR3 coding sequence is TGCGCCAGCAGCTCAACAGGGTGGGCTAATGAAAAACTGTTTTTT. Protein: CASSSTGWANEKLFF. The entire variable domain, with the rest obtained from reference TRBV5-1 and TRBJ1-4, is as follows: KAGVTQTPRYLIKTRGQQVTLSCSPISGHRSVSWYQQTPGQGLQFLFEYFSETQRNKGNFPGRFSGRQFSNSRSEMNVSTLELGDSALYLCASSSTGWANEKLFFGSGTQLSVL.

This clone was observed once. The CDR3 sequence is CASSQDQGETQYF. CDR3 sequence (DNA): TGTGCCAGCAGCCAAGATCAGGGAGAGACCCAGTACTTC. The chain is built from TRBV4-2 and TRBJ2-5; the D gene is possibly TRBD1 (5 bases). Germline CDR1 is LGHNA and CDR2 is YNFKEQ. With 0 bases removed from V and 4 bases from J, the gap between germline ends came to 6 bases. The CDR3 runs 13 residues.

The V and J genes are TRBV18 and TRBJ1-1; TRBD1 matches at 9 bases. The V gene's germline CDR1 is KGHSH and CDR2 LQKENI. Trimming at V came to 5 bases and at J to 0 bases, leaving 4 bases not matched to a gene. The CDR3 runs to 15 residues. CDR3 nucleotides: TGTGCCAGCTCAAATAGGGACAGGGTGAACACTGAAGCTTTCTTT. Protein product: CASSNRDRVNTEAFF.

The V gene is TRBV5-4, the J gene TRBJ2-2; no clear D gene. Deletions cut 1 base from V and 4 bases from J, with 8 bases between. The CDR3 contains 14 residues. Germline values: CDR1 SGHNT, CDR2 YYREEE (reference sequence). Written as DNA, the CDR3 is TGTGCCAGCAGCTTGACCGGGCGCACCGGGGAGCTGTTTTTT. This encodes CASSLTGRTGELFF.

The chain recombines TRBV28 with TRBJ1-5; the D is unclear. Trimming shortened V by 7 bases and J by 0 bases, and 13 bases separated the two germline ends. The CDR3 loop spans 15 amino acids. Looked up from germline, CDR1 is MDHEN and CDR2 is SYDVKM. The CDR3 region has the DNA TGTGCCAGCAATCGCAGAGGGTATAGCAATCAGCCCCAGCATTTT. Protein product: CASNRRGYSNQPQHF.

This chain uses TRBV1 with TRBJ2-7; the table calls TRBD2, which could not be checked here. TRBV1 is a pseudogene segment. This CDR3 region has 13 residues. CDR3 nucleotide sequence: TGCACCACACCGGCCGGGGAGTCGGGAGAGCAGTACTTC. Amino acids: CTTPAGESGEQYF.

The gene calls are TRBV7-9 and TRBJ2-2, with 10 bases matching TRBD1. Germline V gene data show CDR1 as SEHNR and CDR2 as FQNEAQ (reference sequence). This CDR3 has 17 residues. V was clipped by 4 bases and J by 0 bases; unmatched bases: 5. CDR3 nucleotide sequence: TGTGCCAGCAGCTCTCCTGGGACAGGGGCGAACACCGGGGAGCTGTTTTTT. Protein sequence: CASSSPGTGANTGELFF.

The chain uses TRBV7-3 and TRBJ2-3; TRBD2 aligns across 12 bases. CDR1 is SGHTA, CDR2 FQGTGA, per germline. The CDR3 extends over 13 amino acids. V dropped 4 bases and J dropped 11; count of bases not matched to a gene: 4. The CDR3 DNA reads TGTGCCAGCAGCTCTCGGACTAGCGGGGAGCAGTATTTT. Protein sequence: CASSSRTSGEQYF.

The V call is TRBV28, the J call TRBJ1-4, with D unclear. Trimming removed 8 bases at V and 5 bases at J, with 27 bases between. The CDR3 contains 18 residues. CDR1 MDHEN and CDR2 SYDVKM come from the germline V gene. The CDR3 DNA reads TGTGCCAGCTCTGACACTCCGGGCACTTTGGGATGGAATGAAAAACTGTTTTTT. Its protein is CASSDTPGTLGWNEKLFF.

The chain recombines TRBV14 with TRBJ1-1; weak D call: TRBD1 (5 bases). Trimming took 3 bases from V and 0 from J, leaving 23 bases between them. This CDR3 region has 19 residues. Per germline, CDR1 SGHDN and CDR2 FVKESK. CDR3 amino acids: CASSHPYTETVSMNTEAFF. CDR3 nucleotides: TGTGCCAGCAGCCATCCATATACGGAGACAGTTTCAATGAACACTGAAGCTTTCTTT.

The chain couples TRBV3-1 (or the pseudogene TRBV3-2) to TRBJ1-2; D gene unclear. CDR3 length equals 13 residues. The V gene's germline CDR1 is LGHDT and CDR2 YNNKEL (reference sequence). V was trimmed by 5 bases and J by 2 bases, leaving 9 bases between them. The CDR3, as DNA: TGTGCCAGCAGCTTAAAGAGGAACTATGGCTACACCTTC. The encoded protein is CASSLKRNYGYTF.

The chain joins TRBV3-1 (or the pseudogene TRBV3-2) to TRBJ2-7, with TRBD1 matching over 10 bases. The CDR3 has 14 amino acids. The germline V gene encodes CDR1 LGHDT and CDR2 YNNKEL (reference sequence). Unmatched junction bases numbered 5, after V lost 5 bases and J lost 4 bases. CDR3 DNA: TGTGCCAGCAGCTTTCGGGACAGGGGTTACGAGCAGTACTTC. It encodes CASSFRDRGYEQYF.

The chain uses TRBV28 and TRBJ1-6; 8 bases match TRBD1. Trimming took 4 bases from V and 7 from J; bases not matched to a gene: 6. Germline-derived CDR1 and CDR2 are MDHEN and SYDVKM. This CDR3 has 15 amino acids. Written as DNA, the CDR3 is TGTGCCAGCAGTTCCAGACAGGGGCTGAATTCACCCCTCCACTTT. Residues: CASSSRQGLNSPLHF.